This TCR beta chain was identified during a study of preoperative IRX-2 immunotherapy in early breast cancer. V gave up 6 bases and J gave up 4 bases; unmatched junction bases: 14. The V gene's germline CDR1 is SGHNT and CDR2 YENEEA. The length of the CDR3 is 16 residues. This clone was observed a few times. The treatment is: preoperative locoregional IRX-2 cytokine immunotherapy. This phase Ib study tested locoregional IRX-2 cytokine immunotherapy given before surgery. This table comes from immunoSEQ multiplex PCR, and its TCRdb copy is limited to in-frame clones, with some not included. Of approximately 98,000 clones in the sample, about nine tenths were seen once.

The sample was tumor tissue, taken after IRX-2 immunotherapy. The chain combines TRBV11-3 with TRBJ2-5, with 7 bases aligning to TRBD2. This receptor was identified in a human donor with breast cancer. CDR3 DNA sequence: TGTGCCAGCAGTTCCCGGGGTAGGGAGCGGGGAGAGACCCAGTACTTC. Encoded protein: CASSSRGRERGETQYF.